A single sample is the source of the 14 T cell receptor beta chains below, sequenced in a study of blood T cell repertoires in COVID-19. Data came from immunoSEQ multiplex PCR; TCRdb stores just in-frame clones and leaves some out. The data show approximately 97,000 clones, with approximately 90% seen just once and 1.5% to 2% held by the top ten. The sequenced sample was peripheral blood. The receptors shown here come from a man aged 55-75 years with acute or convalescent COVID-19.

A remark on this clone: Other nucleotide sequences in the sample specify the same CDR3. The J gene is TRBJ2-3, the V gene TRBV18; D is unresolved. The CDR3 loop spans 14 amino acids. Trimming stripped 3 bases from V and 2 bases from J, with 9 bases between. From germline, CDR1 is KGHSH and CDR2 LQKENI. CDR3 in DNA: TGTGCCAGCTCACCCGGGTTGGCCACAGATACGCAGTATTTT. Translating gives CASSPGLATDTQYF.

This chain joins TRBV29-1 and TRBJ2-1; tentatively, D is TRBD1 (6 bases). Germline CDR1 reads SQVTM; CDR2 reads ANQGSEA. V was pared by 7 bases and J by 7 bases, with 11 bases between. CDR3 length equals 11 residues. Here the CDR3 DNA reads TGCAGCGGGACAGTCTGGAATGAGCAGTTCTTC. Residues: CSGTVWNEQFF.

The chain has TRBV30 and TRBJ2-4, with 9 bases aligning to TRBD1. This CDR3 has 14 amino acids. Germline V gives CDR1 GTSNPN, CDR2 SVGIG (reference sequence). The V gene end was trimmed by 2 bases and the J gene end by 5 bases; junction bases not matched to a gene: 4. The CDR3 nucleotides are TGTGCCTGGAGTAGGACAGGGGAGCAAAACATTCAGTACTTC. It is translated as CAWSRTGEQNIQYF.

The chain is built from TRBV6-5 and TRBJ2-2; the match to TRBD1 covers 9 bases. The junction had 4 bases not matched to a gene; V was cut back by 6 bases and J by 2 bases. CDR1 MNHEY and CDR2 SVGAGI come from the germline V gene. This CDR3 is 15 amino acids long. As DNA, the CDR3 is TGTGCCAGCAGCCGGGACAGGGTCAACACCGGGGAGCTGTTTTTT. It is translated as CASSRDRVNTGELFF.

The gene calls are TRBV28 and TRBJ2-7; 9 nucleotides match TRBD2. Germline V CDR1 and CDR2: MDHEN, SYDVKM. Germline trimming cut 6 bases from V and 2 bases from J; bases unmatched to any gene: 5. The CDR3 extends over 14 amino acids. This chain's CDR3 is CASRASGAAYEQYF. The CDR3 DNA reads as TGTGCCAGCAGGGCTAGCGGGGCAGCCTACGAGCAGTACTTC.

The CDR3 coding sequence is TGTGCCAGCTCACCACAGGGGAAGACTGAAGCTTTCTTT. This sequence encodes CASSPQGKTEAFF. The V gene is TRBV18, the J gene TRBJ1-1; a weak D match, TRBD1 (5 bases). This CDR3 comprises 13 residues. CDR1 and CDR2 (germline): KGHSH, LQKENI. Between the trimmed V and J ends, which lost 1 base and 5 bases, there was a span of 8 bases.

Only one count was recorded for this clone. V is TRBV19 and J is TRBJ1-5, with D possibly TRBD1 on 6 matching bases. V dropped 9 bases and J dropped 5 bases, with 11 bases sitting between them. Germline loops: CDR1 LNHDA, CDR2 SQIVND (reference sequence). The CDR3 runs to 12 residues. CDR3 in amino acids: CASSNRDQPQHF. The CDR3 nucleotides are TGTGCCAGCTCAAACAGGGATCAGCCCCAGCATTTT.

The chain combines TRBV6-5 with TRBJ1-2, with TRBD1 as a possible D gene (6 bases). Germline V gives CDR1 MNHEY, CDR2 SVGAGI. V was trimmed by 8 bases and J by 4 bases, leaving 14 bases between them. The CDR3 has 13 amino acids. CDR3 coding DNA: TGTGCCAGCCCAGGACAGTCCTCCTATGGCTACACCTTC. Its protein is CASPGQSSYGYTF.

CDR3 DNA sequence: TGTGCCAGCAGCTCCACAGGGGGAGACTACGAGCAGTACTTC. The encoded protein is CASSSTGGDYEQYF. V gene TRBV13 combines with J gene TRBJ2-7, with 8 positions matching TRBD1. The CDR3 totals 14 residues. Germline loops: CDR1 PRHDT, CDR2 FYEKMQ (reference sequence). J lost 3 bases, V lost 4 bases, and 5 bases had no gene match. Looking up the rest from reference TRBV13 and TRBJ2-7 gives the full variable domain: AAGVIQSPRHLIKEKRETATLKCYPIPRHDTVYWYQQGPGQDPQFLISFYEKMQSDKGSIPDRFSAQQFSDYHSELNMSSLELGDSALYFCASSSTGGDYEQYFGPGTRLTVT.

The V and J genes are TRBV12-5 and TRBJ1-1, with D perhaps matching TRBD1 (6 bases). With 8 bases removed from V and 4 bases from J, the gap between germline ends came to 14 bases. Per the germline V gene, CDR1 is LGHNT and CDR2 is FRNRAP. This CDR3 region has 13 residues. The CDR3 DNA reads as TGTGCTAGTCATACAGGGCGAGGCACTGAAGCTTTCTTT. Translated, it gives CASHTGRGTEAFF.

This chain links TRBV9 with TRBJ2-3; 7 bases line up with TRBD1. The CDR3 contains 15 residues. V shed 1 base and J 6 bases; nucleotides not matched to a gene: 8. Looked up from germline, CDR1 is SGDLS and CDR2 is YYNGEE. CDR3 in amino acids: CASSVNTGAGDTQYF. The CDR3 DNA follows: TGTGCCAGCAGCGTAAATACAGGGGCTGGGGATACGCAGTATTTT.

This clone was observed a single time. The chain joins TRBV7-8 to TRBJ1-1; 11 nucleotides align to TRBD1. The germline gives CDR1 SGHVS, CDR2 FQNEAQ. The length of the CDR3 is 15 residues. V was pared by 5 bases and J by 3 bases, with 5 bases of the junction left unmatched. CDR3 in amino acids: CASSQVGQGDTEAFF. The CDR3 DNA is TGTGCCAGCAGCCAAGTGGGACAGGGGGACACTGAAGCTTTCTTT.

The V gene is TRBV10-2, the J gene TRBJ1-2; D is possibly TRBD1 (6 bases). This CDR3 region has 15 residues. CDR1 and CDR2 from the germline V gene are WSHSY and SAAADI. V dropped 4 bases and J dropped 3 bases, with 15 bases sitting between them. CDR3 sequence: CASSAGRGPDYGYTF. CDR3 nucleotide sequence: TGCGCCAGCAGTGCAGGGCGGGGGCCAGACTATGGCTACACCTTC.

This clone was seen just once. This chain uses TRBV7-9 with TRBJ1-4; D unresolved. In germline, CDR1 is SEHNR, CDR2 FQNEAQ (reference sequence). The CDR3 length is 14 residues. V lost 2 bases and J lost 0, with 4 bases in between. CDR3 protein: CASSLSSTNEKLFF. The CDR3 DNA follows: TGTGCCAGCAGCTTAAGCTCAACTAATGAAAAACTGTTTTTT.